This TCR beta chain was captured in a study of cytomegalovirus exposure and HLA in healthy donors. Overall study findings and caveats: Indistinguishable V segments such as TRBV6-2 and TRBV6-3 were excluded. When analyzed later, a missense DCLRE1C variant was found to be linked to TCR beta V- and J-gene trimming.

About this clone itself: The antigen is undetermined.

Healthy bone marrow donors made up the cohort. The CDR3 is 15 residues long. Germline CDR1 reads SGDLS; CDR2 reads YYNGEE. V lost 2 bases and J lost 3, with 11 bases in between. Primers: 60 Vbeta forward and 13 Jbeta reverse. The protocol was immunoSEQ multiplex PCR, while the TCRdb copy is restricted to in-frame clones and leaves out a portion. Here the sample spans some 130,000 clones, more than 70% being singletons. V and J are TRBV9 and TRBJ1-4; D remains unclear. The TCR was taken from a woman aged 55-70 years in good health and CMV-seronegative. The sample comprised PBMCs. The CDR3 nucleotides are TGTGCCAGCAGCGTTGTCCGGGATCCTAATGAAAAACTGTTTTTT. Translation: CASSVVRDPNEKLFF.